This TCR beta chain was sequenced during a study of T cell responses to AZD1222 COVID-19 vaccine. The table came from immunoSEQ multiplex PCR; TCRdb's copy has only in-frame clones and leaves some out. This sample yields about 170,000 clones, of which around 88% are seen a single time; roughly 1.1% belongs to the top ten. Trimming left V 5 bases short and J 10 bases short, with 21 bases between. This CDR3 has 16 residues. The germline V gene encodes CDR1 SEHNR and CDR2 FQNEAQ (reference sequence). The chain couples TRBV7-9 to TRBJ1-6; the D gene is possibly TRBD1 (5 bases). The specimen comprised peripheral blood, sampled 28 days after the second AZD1222 dose. This TCR was recovered from an adult who received the AZD1222 COVID-19 vaccine. DNA of the CDR3: TGTGCCAGCAGCCATGATAGGGCAGGGTCCCTGTCACCCCTCCACTTT. Translated: CASSHDRAGSLSPLHF. Drawing the rest from reference TRBV7-9 and TRBJ1-6, the complete variable domain is DTGVSQNPRHKITKRGQNVTFRCDPISEHNRLYWYRQTLGQGPEFLTYFQNEAQLEKSRLLSDRFSAERPKGSFSTLEIQRTEQGDSAMYLCASSHDRAGSLSPLHFGNGTRLTVT.